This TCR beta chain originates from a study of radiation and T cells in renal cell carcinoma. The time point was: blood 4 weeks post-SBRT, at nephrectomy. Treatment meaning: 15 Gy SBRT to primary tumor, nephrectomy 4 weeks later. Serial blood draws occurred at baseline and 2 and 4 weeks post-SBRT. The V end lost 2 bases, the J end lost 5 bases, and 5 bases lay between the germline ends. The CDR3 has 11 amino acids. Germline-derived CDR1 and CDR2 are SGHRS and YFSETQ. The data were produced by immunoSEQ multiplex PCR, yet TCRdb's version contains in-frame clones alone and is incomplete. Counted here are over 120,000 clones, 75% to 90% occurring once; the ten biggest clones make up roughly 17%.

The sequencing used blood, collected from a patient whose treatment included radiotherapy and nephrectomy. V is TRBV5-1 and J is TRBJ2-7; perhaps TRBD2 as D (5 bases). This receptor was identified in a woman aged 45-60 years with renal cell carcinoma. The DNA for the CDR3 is TGCGCCAGCAGCTTCGGGGACGAGCAGTACTTC. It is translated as CASSFGDEQYF.